The count of the clone carrying this T cell receptor (beta chain) is one. The antigen is not known. The record originates from a study of CD4+ T cells in melanoma. Study-level findings and limits: A reported correlation linked neoantigen-specific CD4+ T cells to CD8+, macrophage and B cell function.

Clones were read by immunoSEQ multiplex PCR, and TCRdb kept only the in-frame ones, dropping some. The sample has 15,000 to 20,000 clones; over 70% are singletons. The CDR3 covers 15 residues. From germline, CDR1 is SGHTA and CDR2 FQGTGA. V lost 1 base to trimming and J lost 0 bases, with 7 bases between them. The TCR originated in a human donor with melanoma. The sequenced sample consisted of cells from a culture (not recorded whether cultured in vitro). The V gene is TRBV7-3, the J gene TRBJ2-1, with D perhaps being TRBD1 or TRBD2 (5 bases each). As DNA, the CDR3 is TGTGCCAGCAGCTTAATTGGGGGCTCCTACAATGAGCAGTTCTTC. Its translation is CASSLIGGSYNEQFF.